These 12 T cell receptor beta chains originate from one sample sequenced in a study of blood T cell repertoires in COVID-19. Clones were read by immunoSEQ multiplex PCR, and TCRdb kept only the in-frame ones, dropping some. The sample contains tens of thousands of clones, around 82% of which appear only once. What was sequenced was peripheral blood. The receptors originated from a man aged 45-65 years with active or convalescent COVID-19.

The genes are TRBV29-1 and TRBJ2-3; D gene ambiguous. In germline, CDR1 is SQVTM, CDR2 ANQGSEA. Trimming took off 3 bases at V and 2 bases at J, with 6 bases between the two ends. CDR3 length equals 12 residues. The CDR3: CSVDSPTDTQYF. The CDR3 DNA reads as TGCAGCGTTGACAGTCCCACAGATACGCAGTATTTT.

In nucleotides, the CDR3 is TGTGCCAGCAGCCAAGGACAGGCTCGCACCGGGGAGCTGTTTTTT. Protein: CASSQGQARTGELFF. The V and J genes are TRBV6-5 and TRBJ2-2; 7 positions agree with TRBD1. CDR3 length equals 15 residues. Losses at the gene ends were 6 bases for V and 4 bases for J; bases not matched to a gene: 8. The germline gives CDR1 MNHEY, CDR2 SVGAGI.

The V call is TRBV18, the J call TRBJ2-3; D is possibly TRBD2 (5 bases). Germline CDR1 and CDR2: KGHSH and LQKENI. The CDR3 spans 13 residues. Trimming took off 2 bases at V and 6 bases at J, with 9 bases between the two ends. The CDR3 loop is CASSPSRADTQYF. The CDR3 nucleotides read TGTGCCAGCTCACCATCGAGGGCCGATACGCAGTATTTT.

The genes are TRBV28 and TRBJ2-2; a weak D match, TRBD1 (6 bases). Germline V gene data show CDR1 as MDHEN and CDR2 as SYDVKM. The ends were cut back, 6 bases at V and 4 bases at J, with 12 bases in the middle. The CDR3 totals 14 residues. CDR3 bases: TGTGCCAGCAGCTCCGGACAGAGCACCGGGGAGCTGTTTTTT. It specifies CASSSGQSTGELFF. Combining the CDR3 with reference TRBV28 and TRBJ2-2 gives the whole variable domain DVKVTQSSRYLVKRTGEKVFLECVQDMDHENMFWYRQDPGLGLRLIYFSYDVKMKEKGDIPEGYSVSREKKERFSLILESASTNQTSMYLCASSSGQSTGELFFGEGSRLTVL.

The rearrangement joins TRBV13 to TRBJ2-1; 10 positions agree with TRBD2. The junction had 4 bases not matched to a gene; V was cut back by 5 bases and J by 3 bases. The V gene's germline CDR1 is PRHDT and CDR2 FYEKMQ (reference sequence). This CDR3 spans 15 amino acids. The CDR3 is CASSASGGGYNEQFF. CDR3 DNA sequence: TGTGCCAGCAGCGCTAGCGGGGGAGGCTACAATGAGCAGTTCTTC.

The chain is built from TRBV6-2 or TRBV6-3 and TRBJ1-5, with 9 bases lining up with TRBD1. With 5 bases clipped from V and 4 bases from J, the junction kept 3 bases outside the gene matches. There are 14 residues in the CDR3. Germline loops: CDR1 MNHEY, CDR2 SVGEGT. The CDR3 spells CASSPGTGNQPQHF. DNA for the CDR3: TGTGCCAGCAGTCCCGGGACAGGGAATCAGCCCCAGCATTTT.

The rearrangement uses TRBV28 and TRBJ1-5; a weak D match, TRBD1 (5 bases). Trimming pared 7 bases from V and 5 bases from J, leaving 18 bases between. This CDR3 contains 15 residues. Germline V CDR1 and CDR2: MDHEN, SYDVKM. CDR3 nucleotides: TGTGCCAGCACTTGGGGGGTTAAAGGGTATCAGCCCCAGCATTTT. The encoded protein is CASTWGVKGYQPQHF.

CDR3 bases: TGTGCCAGCAGCTTGGAAGTAGCTCCCCAAGAGACCCAGTACTTC. The encoded protein is CASSLEVAPQETQYF. The rearrangement joins TRBV5-5 to TRBJ2-5, with D unclear. This CDR3 region has 15 residues. Germline V gene lookup returns CDR1 SGHKS and CDR2 YYEKEE (reference sequence). Trimming took off 0 bases at V and 1 base at J, with 10 bases between the two ends. The complete variable domain, with remaining parts taken from reference TRBV5-5 and TRBJ2-5, reads DAGVTQSPTHLIKTRGQQVTLRCSPISGHKSVSWYQQVLGQGPQFIFQYYEKEERGRGNFPDRFSARQFPNYSSELNVNALLLGDSALYLCASSLEVAPQETQYFGPGTRLLVL.

The gene calls are TRBV6-5 and TRBJ2-5, with D tentatively TRBD2 (6 bases). The CDR3 is made up of 14 amino acids. Trimming took 3 bases from V and 3 from J, leaving 11 bases between them. CDR1 and CDR2 (germline): MNHEY, SVGAGI. The CDR3 region is CASSYNRGKETQYF. CDR3 nucleotide sequence: TGTGCCAGCAGTTATAACCGGGGGAAAGAGACCCAGTACTTC.

This clone has just a few counts. The chain combines TRBV10-2 with TRBJ1-5; the match to TRBD1 covers 7 bases. Germline CDR1 reads WSHSY; CDR2 reads SAAADI. The CDR3 extends over 15 amino acids. The V gene end was trimmed by 5 bases and the J gene end by 1 base; junction bases not matched to a gene: 5. DNA for the CDR3: TGCGCCAGCAGTAGAATACAGGGGAGCAATCAGCCCCAGCATTTT. This encodes CASSRIQGSNQPQHF.

This chain connects TRBV7-8 to TRBJ2-1; unclear D gene. CDR1 and CDR2 from the germline V gene are SGHVS and FQNEAQ. Trimming took 1 base from V and 7 from J, leaving 8 bases between them. The CDR3 sequence is 13 residues long. CDR3 loop: CASSLVAHNEQFF. For the CDR3, the DNA is TGTGCCAGCAGCTTAGTGGCCCATAATGAGCAGTTCTTC. The variable domain in full, with the rest retrieved from reference TRBV7-8 and TRBJ2-1, is GAGVSQSPRYKVAKRGQDVALRCDPISGHVSLFWYQQALGQGPEFLTYFQNEAQLDKSGLPSDRFFAERPEGSVSTLKIQRTQQEDSAVYLCASSLVAHNEQFFGPGTRLTVL.

The chain uses TRBV6-2 or TRBV6-3 and TRBJ2-7, with TRBD2 as a possible D gene (5 bases). V lost 2 bases and J 10 bases, leaving 15 bases between the germline ends. Germline V gives CDR1 MNHEY, CDR2 SVGEGT. This CDR3 comprises 13 residues. The CDR3 region has the DNA TGTGCCAGCAGTTACGCCGCAGAGGGCCGACAGTACTTC. Protein: CASSYAAEGRQYF.